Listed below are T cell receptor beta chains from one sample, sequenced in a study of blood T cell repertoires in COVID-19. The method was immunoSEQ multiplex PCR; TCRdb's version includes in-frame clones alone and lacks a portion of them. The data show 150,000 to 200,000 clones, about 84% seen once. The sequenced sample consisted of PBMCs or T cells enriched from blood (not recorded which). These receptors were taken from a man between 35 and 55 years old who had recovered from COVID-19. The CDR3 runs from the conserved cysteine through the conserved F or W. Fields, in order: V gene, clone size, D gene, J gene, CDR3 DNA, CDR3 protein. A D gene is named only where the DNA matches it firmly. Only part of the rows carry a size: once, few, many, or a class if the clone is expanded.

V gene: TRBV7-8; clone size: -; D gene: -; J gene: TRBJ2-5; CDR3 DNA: TGTGCCAGCAGCTTAGTTCAGGGGCAGGTACAAGAGACCCAGTACTTC; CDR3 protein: CASSLVQGQVQETQYF
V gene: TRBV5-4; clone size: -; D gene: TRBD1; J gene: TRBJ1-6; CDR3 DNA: TGTGCCAGCAGCTTGTTTGACAGGGATCATTCACCCCTCCACTTT; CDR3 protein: CASSLFDRDHSPLHF
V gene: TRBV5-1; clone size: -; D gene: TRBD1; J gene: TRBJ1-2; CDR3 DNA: TGCGCCAGCCGGACAGGGAACTATGGCTACACCTTC; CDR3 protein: CASRTGNYGYTF
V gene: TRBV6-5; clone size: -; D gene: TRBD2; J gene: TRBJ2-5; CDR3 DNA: TGTGCCAGCAGATCGATAGCGGGGGGACAAGAGACCCAGTACTTC; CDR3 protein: CASRSIAGGQETQYF
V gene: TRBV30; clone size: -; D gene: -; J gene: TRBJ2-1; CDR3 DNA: TGTGCCTGGAGGGGGGGTGTATATGAGCAGTTCTTC; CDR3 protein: CAWRGGVYEQFF
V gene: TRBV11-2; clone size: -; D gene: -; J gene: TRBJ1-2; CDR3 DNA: TGTGCCAGCAGGTTAGGGGCGGGGAGCTACACCTTC; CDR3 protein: CASRLGAGSYTF
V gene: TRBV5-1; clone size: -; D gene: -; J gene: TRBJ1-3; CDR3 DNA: TGCGCCAGCAGCCCGGACATCTACGGAAACACCATATATTTT; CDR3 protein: CASSPDIYGNTIYF
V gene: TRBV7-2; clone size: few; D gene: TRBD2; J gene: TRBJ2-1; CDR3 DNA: TGTGCCAGCAGCTTAGAAGTGAGACTAGCGGCGTACAATGAGCAGTTCTTC; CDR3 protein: CASSLEVRLAAYNEQFF
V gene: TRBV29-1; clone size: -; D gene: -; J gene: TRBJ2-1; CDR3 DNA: TGCAGCGTTGAAAATTGGATGTTAAGGACTACCGGGGGTAATGAGCAGTTCTTC; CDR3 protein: CSVENWMLRTTGGNEQFF
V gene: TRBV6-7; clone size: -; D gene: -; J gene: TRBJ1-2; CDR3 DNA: TGTGCCAGCAGTTACTCGATAACAGGACCATTGTTCTATGGCTACACCTTC; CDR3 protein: CASSYSITGPLFYGYTF
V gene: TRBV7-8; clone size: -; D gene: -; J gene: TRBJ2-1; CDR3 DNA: TGTGCCAGCAGCTTCCGGGTGGGAGCGTCAAGTGAGCAGTTCTTC; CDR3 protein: CASSFRVGASSEQFF
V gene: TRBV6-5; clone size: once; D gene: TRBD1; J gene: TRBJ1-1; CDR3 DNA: TGTGCCAGCAGACGGGACAGCCTGAACACTGAAGCTTTCTTT; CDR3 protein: CASRRDSLNTEAFF
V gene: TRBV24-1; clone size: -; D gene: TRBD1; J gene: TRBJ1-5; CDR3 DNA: TGTGCCACCAGTGATCCCCGGACAGGGGCGGGCCAGCCCCAGCATTTT; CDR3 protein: CATSDPRTGAGQPQHF
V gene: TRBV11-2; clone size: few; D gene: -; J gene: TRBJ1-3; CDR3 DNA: TGTGCCAGCAGCTTATTGGGGGCAGGAAACACCATATATTTT; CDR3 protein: CASSLLGAGNTIYF
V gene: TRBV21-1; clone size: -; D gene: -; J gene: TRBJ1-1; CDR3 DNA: TGTGCCAGCACTGGACAGAGGAACACTGAAGCTTTCTTT; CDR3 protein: CASTGQRNTEAFF
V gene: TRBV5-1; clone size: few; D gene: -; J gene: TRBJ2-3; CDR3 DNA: TGCGCCAGCAGCTTGGCCGGTCTGGATACGCAGTATTTT; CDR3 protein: CASSLAGLDTQYF
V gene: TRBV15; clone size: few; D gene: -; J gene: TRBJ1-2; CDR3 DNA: TGTGCCACCAGCAAAAGAGAGGGAGGCTACACCTTC; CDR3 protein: CATSKREGGYTF
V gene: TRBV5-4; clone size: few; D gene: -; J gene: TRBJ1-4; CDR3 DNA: TGTGCCAGCAGGGCAGGGTTTAATGAAAAACTGTTTTTT; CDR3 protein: CASRAGFNEKLFF
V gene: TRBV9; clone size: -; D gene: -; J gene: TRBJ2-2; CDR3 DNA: TGTGCCAGCAGCGTAGGAGCGGATCGGGAGCTGTTTTTT; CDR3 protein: CASSVGADRELFF
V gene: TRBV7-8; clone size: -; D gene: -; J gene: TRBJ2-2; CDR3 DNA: TGTGCCAGCAGCTTAATGAGGGCGGACACCGGGGAGCTGTTTTTT; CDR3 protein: CASSLMRADTGELFF
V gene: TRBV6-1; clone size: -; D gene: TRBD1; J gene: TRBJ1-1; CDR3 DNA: TGTGCCAGCAGTGAATTTACAGGGGTGGAAGCTTTCTTT; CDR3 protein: CASSEFTGVEAFF
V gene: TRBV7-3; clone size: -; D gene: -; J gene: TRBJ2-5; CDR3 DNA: TGTGCCAGCAGCCCGGGCCGGGGAGAGACCCAGTACTTC; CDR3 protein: CASSPGRGETQYF
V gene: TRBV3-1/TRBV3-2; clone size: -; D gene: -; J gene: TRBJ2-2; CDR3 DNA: TGTGCCAGCAGCAGACGGGACACGAACACCGGGGAGCTGTTTTTT; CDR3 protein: CASSRRDTNTGELFF
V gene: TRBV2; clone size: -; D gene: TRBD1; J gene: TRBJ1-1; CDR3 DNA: TGTGCCAGCAGTGACAGACAGGGGGTATTAAGTAGGACTGAAGCTTTCTTT; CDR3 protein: CASSDRQGVLSRTEAFF
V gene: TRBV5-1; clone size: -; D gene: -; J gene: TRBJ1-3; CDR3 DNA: TGCGCCAGCAGCTTGGTGGGGGCGAGCTCTGGAAACACCATATATTTT; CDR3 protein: CASSLVGASSGNTIYF
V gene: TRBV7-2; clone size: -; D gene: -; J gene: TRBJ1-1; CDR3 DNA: TGTGCCAGCAGCCCTCAAGGGAGTAGAGGGACTGAAGCTTTCTTT; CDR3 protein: CASSPQGSRGTEAFF
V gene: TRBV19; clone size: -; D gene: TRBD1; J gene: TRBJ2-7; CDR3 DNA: TGTGCCAGTAGTCCAGGCCCAGGGGGAAAGGGTGGCTACGAGCAGTACTTC; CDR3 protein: CASSPGPGGKGGYEQYF
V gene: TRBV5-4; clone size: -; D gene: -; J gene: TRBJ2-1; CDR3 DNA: TGTGCCAGCAGCCCAACAGGGTTGGTTGACAATGAGCAGTTCTTC; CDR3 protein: CASSPTGLVDNEQFF
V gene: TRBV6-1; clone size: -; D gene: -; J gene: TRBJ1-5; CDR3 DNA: TGTGCCAGCAGTGACCAGGGGTATCAGCCCCAGCATTTT; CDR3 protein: CASSDQGYQPQHF